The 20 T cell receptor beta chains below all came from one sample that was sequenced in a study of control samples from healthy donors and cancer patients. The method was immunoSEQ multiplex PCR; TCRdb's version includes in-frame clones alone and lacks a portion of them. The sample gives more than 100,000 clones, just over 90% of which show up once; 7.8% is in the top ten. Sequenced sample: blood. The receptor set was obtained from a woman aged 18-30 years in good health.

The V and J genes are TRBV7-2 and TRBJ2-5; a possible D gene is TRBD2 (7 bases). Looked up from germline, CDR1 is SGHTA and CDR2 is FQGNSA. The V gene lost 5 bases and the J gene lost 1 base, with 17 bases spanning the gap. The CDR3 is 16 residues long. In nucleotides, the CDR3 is TGTGCCAGCAGCACTCAGGGGCGGGGGTCCCAAGAGACCCAGTACTTC. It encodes CASSTQGRGSQETQYF. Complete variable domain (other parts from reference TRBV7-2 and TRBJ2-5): GAGVSQSPSNKVTEKGKDVELRCDPISGHTALYWYRQSLGQGLEFLIYFQGNSAPDKSGLPSDRFSAERTGGSVSTLTIQRTQQEDSAVYLCASSTQGRGSQETQYFGPGTRLLVL.

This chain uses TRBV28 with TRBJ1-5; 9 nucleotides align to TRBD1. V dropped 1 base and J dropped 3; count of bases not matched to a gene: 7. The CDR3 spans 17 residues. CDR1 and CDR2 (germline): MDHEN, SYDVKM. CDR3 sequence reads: CASSLYYRGRPNQPQHF. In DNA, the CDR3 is TGTGCCAGCAGTTTATATTACAGGGGGCGTCCCAATCAGCCCCAGCATTTT.

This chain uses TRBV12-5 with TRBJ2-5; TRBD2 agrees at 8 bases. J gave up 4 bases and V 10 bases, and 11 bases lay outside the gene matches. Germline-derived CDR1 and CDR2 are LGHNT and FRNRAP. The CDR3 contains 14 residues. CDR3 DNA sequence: TGTGCTACCCAACCCGGGGGGGCCGGAGAGACCCAGTACTTC. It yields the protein CATQPGGAGETQYF.

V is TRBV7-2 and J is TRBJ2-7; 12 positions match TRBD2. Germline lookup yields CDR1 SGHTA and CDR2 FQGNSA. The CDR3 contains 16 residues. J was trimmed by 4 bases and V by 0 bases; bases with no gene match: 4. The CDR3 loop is CASSLASGTSGYEQYF. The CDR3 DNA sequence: TGTGCCAGCAGCTTAGCGTCCGGGACTAGCGGGTACGAGCAGTACTTC.

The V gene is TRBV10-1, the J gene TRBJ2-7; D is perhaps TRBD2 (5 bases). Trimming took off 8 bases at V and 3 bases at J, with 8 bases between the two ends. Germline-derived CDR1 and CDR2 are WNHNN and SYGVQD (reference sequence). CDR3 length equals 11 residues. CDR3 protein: CASPGDYEQYF. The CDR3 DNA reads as TGCGCCAGCCCCGGGGACTACGAGCAGTACTTC.

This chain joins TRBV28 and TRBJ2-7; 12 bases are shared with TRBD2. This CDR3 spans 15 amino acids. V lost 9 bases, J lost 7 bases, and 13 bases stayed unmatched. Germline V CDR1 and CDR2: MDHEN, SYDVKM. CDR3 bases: TGTGCCAGTCGGCAGGGAGTAACTAGCGGGGGGGAGCAGTACTTC. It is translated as CASRQGVTSGGEQYF.

As DNA, the CDR3 is TGTGCCAGCAGTCCCAGGGGTGGGACCACCGGGGAGCTGTTTTTT. This codes for CASSPRGGTTGELFF. The rearrangement joins TRBV27 to TRBJ2-2; a possible D gene is TRBD1 (6 bases). Germline V gene sequence: CDR1 MNHEY, CDR2 SMNVEV (reference sequence). The V end lost 5 bases, the J end lost 4 bases, and 14 bases lay between the germline ends. CDR3 length: 15 residues.

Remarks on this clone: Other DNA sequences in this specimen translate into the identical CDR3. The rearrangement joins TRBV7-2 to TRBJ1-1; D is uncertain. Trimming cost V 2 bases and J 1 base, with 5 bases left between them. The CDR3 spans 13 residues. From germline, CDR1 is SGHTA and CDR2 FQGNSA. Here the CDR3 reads CASSLSGNTEAFF. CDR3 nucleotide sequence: TGTGCCAGCAGCTTAAGCGGGAACACTGAAGCTTTCTTT.

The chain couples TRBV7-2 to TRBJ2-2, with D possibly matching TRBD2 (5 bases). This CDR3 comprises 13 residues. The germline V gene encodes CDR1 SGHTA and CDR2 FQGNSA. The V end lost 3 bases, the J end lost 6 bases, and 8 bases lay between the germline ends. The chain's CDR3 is CASSFDYSGELFF. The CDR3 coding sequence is TGTGCCAGCAGCTTCGACTATTCCGGGGAGCTGTTTTTT.

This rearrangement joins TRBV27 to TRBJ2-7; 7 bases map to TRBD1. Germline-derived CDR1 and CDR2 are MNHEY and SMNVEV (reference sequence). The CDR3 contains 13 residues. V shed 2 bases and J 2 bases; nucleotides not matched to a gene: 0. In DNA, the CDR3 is TGTGCCAGCAGTTTACAGGGGGCCTACGAGCAGTACTTC. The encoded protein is CASSLQGAYEQYF.

The CDR3 region is CASSFRKTGTAEAFF. CDR3 DNA sequence: TGTGCCAGCAGCTTCAGAAAGACAGGGACGGCTGAAGCTTTCTTT. V usage is TRBV11-1 and J usage is TRBJ1-1; 7 bases are shared with TRBD1. CDR1 is SGHAT, CDR2 FQDESV, per germline (reference sequence). V shed 3 bases, J shed 6 bases, and the junction held 10 bases outside the gene matches. CDR3 size: 15 residues. The entire variable domain, with the rest obtained from reference TRBV11-1 and TRBJ1-1, is as follows: EAEVAQSPRYKITEKSQAVAFWCDPISGHATLYWYRQILGQGPELLVQFQDESVVDDSQLPKDRFSAERLKGVDSTLKIQPAELGDSAMYLCASSFRKTGTAEAFFGQGTRLTVV.

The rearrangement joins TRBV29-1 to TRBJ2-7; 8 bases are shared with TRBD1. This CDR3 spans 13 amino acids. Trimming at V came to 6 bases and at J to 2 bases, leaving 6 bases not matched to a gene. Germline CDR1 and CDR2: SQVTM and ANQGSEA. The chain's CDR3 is CSVRQGAAYEQYF. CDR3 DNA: TGCAGCGTCCGCCAGGGGGCTGCCTACGAGCAGTACTTC.

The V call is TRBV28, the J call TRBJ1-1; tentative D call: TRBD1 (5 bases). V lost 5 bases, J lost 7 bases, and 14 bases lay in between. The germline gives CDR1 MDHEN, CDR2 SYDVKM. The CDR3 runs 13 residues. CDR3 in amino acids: CASSNSGTIEAFF. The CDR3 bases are TGTGCCAGCAGTAATAGCGGGACGATTGAAGCTTTCTTT. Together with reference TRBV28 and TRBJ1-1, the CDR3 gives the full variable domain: DVKVTQSSRYLVKRTGEKVFLECVQDMDHENMFWYRQDPGLGLRLIYFSYDVKMKEKGDIPEGYSVSREKKERFSLILESASTNQTSMYLCASSNSGTIEAFFGQGTRLTVV.

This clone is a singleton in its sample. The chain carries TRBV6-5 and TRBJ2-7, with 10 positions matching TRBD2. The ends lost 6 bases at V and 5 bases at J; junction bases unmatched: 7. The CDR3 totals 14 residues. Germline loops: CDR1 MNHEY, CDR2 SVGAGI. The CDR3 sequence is CASRVLAGVHEQYF. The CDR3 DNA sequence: TGTGCCAGCAGAGTGCTAGCGGGAGTTCACGAGCAGTACTTC.

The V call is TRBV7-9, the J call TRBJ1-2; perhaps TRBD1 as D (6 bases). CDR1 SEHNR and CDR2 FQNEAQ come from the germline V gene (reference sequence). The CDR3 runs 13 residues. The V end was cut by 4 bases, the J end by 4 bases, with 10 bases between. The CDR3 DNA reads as TGTGCCAGCAGCTCTCAGGGGACCTATGGCTACACCTTC. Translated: CASSSQGTYGYTF.

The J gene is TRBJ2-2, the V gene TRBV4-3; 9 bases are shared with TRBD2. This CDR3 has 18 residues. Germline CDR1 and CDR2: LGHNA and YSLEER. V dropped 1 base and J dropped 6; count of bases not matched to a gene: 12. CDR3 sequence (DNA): TGCGCCAGCAGCCAAGCTATCCAGGGACTAGCTAACGCCGGGGAGCTGTTTTTT. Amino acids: CASSQAIQGLANAGELFF.

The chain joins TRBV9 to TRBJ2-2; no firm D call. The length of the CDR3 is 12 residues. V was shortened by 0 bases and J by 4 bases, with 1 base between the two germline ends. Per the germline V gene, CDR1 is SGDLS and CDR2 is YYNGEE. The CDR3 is CASSVGTGELFF. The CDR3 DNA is TGTGCCAGCAGCGTAGGCACCGGGGAGCTGTTTTTT.

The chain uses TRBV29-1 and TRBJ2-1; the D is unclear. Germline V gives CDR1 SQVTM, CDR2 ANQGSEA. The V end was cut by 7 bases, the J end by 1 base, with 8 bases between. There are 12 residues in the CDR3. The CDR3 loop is CSAQRSYNEQFF. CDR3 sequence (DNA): TGCAGCGCCCAGAGGTCCTACAATGAGCAGTTCTTC.

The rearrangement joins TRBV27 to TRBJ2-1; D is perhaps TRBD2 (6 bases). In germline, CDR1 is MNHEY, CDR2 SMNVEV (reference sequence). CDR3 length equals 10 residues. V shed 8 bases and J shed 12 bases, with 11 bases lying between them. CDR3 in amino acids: CASGEARQFF. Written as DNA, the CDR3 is TGTGCCAGCGGGGAGGCCAGGCAGTTCTTC.

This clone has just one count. The CDR3 bases are TGTGCCAGCAGTGAAACAGGGGCCTATGGCTACACCTTC. The encoded protein is CASSETGAYGYTF. The chain has TRBV2 and TRBJ1-2, with TRBD1 matching over 7 bases. CDR1 and CDR2 (germline): SNHLY, FYNNEI. This CDR3 is built from 13 residues. Trimming at V came to 2 bases and at J to 4 bases, leaving 1 base not matched to a gene. Looking up the rest from reference TRBV2 and TRBJ1-2 gives the full variable domain: EPEVTQTPSHQVTQMGQEVILRCVPISNHLYFYWYRQILGQKVEFLVSFYNNEISEKSEIFDDQFSVERPDGSNFTLKIRSTKLEDSAMYFCASSETGAYGYTFGSGTRLTVV.